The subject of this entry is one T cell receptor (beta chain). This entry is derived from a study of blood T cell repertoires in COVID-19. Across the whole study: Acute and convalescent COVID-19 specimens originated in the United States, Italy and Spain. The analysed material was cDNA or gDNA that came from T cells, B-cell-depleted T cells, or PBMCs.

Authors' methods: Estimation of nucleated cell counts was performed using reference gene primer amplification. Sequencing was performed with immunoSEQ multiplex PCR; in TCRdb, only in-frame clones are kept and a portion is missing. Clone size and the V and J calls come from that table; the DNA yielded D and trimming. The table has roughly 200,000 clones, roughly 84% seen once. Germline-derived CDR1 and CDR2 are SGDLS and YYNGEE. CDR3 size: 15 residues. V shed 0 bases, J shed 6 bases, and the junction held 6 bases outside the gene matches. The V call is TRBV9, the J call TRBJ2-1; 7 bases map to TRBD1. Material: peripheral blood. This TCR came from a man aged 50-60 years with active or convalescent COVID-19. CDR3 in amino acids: CASSVAGTAGNEQFF. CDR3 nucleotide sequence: TGTGCCAGCAGCGTAGCCGGGACAGCTGGCAATGAGCAGTTCTTC.